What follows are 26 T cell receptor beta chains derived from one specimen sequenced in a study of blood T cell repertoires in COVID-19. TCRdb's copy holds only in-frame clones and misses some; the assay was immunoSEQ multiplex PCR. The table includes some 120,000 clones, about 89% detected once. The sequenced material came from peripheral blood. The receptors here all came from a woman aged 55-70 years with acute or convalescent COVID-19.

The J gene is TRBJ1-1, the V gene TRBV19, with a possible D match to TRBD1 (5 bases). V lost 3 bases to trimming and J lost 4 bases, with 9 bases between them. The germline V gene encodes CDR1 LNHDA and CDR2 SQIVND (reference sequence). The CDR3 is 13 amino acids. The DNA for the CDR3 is TGTGCCAGTAGTATCCACGGGGGCACTGAAGCTTTCTTT. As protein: CASSIHGGTEAFF.

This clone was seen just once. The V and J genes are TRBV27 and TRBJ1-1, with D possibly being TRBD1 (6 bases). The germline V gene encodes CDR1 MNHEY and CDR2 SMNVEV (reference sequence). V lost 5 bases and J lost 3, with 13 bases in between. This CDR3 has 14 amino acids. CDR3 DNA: TGTGCCAGCAGTACTGCACAGGGTTACACTGAAGCTTTCTTT. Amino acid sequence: CASSTAQGYTEAFF.

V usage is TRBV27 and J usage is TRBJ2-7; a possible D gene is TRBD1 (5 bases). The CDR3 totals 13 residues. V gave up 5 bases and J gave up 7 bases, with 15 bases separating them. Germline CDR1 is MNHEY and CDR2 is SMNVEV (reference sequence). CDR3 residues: CASSPRALREQYF. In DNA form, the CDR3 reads TGTGCCAGCAGTCCCAGGGCACTGAGGGAGCAGTACTTC.

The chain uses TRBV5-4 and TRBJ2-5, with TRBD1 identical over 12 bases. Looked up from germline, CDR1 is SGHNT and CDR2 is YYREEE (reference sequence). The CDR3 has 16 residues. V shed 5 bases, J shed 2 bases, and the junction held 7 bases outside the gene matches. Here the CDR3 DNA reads TGTGCCAGCAGGGACGGGACAGGGGGCTGGCAAGAGACCCAGTACTTC. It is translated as CASRDGTGGWQETQYF.

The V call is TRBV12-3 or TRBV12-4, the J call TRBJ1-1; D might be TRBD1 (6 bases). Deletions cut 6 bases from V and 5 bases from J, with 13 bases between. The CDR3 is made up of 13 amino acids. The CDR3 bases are TGTGCCAGCAGCCGCGGGGGGCGAACTGAAGCTTTCTTT. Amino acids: CASSRGGRTEAFF.

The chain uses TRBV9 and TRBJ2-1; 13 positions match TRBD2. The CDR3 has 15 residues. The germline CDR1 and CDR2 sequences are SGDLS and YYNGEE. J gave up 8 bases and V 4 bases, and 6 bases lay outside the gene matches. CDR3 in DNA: TGTGCCAGCAGCCCCACTAGCGGGAGGGCGTATGAGCAGTTCTTC. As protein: CASSPTSGRAYEQFF.

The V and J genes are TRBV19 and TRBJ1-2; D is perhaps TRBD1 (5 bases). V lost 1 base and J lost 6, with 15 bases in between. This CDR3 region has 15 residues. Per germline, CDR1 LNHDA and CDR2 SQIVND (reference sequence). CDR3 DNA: TGTGCCAGTAGTATAGTATTAGACGGGGGGGATGGCTACACCTTC. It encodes CASSIVLDGGDGYTF.

The CDR3 is CASRGSGGNTEAFF. CDR3 sequence (DNA): TGTGCCAGCAGGGGTTCAGGGGGCAACACTGAAGCTTTCTTT. V and J are TRBV28 and TRBJ1-1; 8 bases are shared with TRBD1. This CDR3 has 14 residues. The junction had 5 bases not matched to a gene; V was cut back by 6 bases and J by 2 bases. CDR1 is MDHEN and CDR2 is SYDVKM in the germline V gene.

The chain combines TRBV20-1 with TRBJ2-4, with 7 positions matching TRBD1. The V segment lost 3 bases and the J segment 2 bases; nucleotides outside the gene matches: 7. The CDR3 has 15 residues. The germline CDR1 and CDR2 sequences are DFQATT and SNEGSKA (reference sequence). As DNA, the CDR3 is TGCAGTGCTAGTGAGGGGACAGCTTCCAAAAACATTCAGTACTTC. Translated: CSASEGTASKNIQYF.

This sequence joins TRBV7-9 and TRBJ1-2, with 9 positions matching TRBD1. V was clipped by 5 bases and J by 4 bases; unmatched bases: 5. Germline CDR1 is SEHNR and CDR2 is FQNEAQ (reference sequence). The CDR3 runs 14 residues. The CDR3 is CASSPGQGRYGYTF. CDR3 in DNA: TGTGCCAGCAGCCCGGGACAGGGCCGCTATGGCTACACCTTC.

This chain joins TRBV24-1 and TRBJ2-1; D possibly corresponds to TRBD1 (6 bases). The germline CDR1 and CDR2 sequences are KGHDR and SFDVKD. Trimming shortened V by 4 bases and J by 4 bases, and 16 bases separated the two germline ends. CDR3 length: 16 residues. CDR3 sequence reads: CATSESRGLGYNEQFF. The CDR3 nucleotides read TGTGCCACCAGTGAAAGCAGGGGATTGGGATACAATGAGCAGTTCTTC.

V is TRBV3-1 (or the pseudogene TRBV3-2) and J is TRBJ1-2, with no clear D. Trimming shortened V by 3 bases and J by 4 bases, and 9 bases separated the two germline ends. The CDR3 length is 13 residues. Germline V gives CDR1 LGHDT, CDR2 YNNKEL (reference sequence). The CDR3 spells CASSQGSIYGYTF. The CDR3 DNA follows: TGTGCCAGCAGCCAGGGCAGCATCTATGGCTACACCTTC.

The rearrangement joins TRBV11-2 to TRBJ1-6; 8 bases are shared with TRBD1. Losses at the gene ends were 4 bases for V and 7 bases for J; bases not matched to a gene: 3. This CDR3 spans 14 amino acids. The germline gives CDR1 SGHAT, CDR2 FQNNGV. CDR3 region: CASSSRTGNSPLHF. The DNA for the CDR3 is TGTGCCAGCAGCTCACGGACAGGGAATTCACCCCTCCACTTT.

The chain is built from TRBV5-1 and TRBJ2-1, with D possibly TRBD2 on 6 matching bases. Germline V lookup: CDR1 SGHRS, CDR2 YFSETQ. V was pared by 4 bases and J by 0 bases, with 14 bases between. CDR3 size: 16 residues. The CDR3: CASSLPGLSSYNEQFF. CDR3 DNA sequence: TGCGCCAGCAGCCTACCGGGACTGAGCTCCTACAATGAGCAGTTCTTC. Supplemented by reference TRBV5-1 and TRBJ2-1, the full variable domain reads KAGVTQTPRYLIKTRGQQVTLSCSPISGHRSVSWYQQTPGQGLQFLFEYFSETQRNKGNFPGRFSGRQFSNSRSEMNVSTLELGDSALYLCASSLPGLSSYNEQFFGPGTRLTVL.

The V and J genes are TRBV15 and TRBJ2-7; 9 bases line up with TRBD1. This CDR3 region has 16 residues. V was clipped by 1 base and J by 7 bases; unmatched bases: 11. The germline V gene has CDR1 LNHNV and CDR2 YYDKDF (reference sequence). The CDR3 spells CATSRAPGQGLREQYF. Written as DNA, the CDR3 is TGTGCCACCAGCAGAGCACCGGGACAGGGATTGAGAGAGCAGTACTTC. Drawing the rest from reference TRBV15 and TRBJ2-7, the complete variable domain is DAMVIQNPRYQVTQFGKPVTLSCSQTLNHNVMYWYQQKSSQAPKLLFHYYDKDFNNEADTPDNFQSRRPNTSFCFLDIRSPGLGDTAMYLCATSRAPGQGLREQYFGPGTRLTVT.

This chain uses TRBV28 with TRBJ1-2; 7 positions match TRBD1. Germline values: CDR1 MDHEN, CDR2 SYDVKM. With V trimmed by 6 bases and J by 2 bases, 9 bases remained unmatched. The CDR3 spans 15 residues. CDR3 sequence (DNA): TGTGCCAGCAGAGAGAGAGGGGGCGTCAACTATGGCTACACCTTC. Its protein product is CASRERGGVNYGYTF.

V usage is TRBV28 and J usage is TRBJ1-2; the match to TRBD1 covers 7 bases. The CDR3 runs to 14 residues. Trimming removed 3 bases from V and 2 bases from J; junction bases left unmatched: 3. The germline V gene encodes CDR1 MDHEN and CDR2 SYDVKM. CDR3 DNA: TGTGCCAGCAGTTTCGGGACAGCGAACTATGGCTACACCTTC. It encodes CASSFGTANYGYTF.

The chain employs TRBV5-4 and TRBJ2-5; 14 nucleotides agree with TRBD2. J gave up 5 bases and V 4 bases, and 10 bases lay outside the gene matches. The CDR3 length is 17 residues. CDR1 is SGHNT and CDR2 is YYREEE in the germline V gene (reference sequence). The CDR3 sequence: CASSPGTSGRGAETQYF. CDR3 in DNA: TGTGCCAGCAGCCCAGGGACTAGCGGGAGAGGGGCCGAGACCCAGTACTTC.

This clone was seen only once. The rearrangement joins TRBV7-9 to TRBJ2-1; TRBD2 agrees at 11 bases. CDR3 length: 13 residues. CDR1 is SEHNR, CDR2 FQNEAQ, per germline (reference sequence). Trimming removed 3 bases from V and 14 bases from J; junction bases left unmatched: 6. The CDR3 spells CASSLTSGVPKFF. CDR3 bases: TGTGCCAGCAGCTTGACTAGCGGGGTCCCAAAGTTCTTC.

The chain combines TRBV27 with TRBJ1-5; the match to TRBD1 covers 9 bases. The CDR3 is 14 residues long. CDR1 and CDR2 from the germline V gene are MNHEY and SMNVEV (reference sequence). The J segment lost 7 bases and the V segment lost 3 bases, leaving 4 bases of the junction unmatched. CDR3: CASSFTGGGQPQHF. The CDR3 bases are TGTGCCAGCAGTTTTACAGGGGGCGGACAGCCCCAGCATTTT.

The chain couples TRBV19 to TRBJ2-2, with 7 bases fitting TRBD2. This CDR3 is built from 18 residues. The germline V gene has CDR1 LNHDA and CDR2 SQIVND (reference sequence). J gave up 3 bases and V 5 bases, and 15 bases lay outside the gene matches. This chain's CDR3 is CASSLPTSKVADTGELFF. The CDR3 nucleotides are TGTGCCAGTAGTCTTCCGACTAGCAAAGTTGCAGACACCGGGGAGCTGTTTTTT.

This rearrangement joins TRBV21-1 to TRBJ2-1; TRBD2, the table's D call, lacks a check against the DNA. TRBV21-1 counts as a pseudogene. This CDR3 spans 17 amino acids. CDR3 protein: CASSEKRAAHFYNEQFF. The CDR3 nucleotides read TGTGCCAGCAGCGAAAAGCGAGCGGCGCACTTCTACAATGAGCAGTTCTTC.

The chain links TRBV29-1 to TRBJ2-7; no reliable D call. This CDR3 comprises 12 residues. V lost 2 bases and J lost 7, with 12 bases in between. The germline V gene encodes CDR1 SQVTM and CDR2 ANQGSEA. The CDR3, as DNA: TGCAGCGTTGAAAAAAACAGTCGGGAGCAGTACTTC. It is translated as CSVEKNSREQYF.

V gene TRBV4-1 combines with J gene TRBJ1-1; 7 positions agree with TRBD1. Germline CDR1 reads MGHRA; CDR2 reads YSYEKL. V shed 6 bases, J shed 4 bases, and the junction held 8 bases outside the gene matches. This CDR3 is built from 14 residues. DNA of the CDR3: TGCGCCAGCAGAGTTGACAGGGCCGGCACTGAAGCTTTCTTT. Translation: CASRVDRAGTEAFF.

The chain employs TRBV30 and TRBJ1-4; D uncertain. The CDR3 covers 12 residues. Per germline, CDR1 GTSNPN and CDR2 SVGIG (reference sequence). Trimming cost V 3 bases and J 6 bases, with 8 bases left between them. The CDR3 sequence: CAWRGGDEKLFF. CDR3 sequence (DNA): TGTGCCTGGAGAGGCGGTGATGAAAAACTGTTTTTT.

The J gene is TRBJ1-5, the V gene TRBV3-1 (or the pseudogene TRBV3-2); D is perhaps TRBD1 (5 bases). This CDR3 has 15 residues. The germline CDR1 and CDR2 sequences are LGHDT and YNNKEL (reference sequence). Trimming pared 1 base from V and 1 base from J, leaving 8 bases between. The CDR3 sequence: CASSQGRASNQPQHF. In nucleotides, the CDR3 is TGTGCCAGCAGCCAAGGCAGGGCAAGCAATCAGCCCCAGCATTTT.